A single sample is the source of the 9 T cell receptor beta chains below, sequenced in a study of blood T cell repertoires in COVID-19. This table comes from immunoSEQ multiplex PCR, and its TCRdb copy is limited to in-frame clones, with some not included. Of roughly 73,000 clones listed, around 78% were seen once; the top ten hold 15% to 18%. Sequenced: peripheral blood. The source of these receptors is a human donor in a cohort sampled during active COVID-19.

The chain carries TRBV7-9 and TRBJ2-1; 8 nucleotides match TRBD2. V trimming: 5 bases; J trimming: 3 bases; junction bases outside the gene matches: 6. The CDR3 extends over 15 amino acids. Germline values: CDR1 SEHNR, CDR2 FQNEAQ (reference sequence). CDR3 sequence (DNA): TGTGCCAGCAGCCCGGCGAGCGGGGGCTACAATGAGCAGTTCTTC. Encoded protein: CASSPASGGYNEQFF.

The sample holds a few counts of this clone. V usage is TRBV9 and J usage is TRBJ2-1; 9 nucleotides agree with TRBD2. The J segment lost 9 bases and the V segment lost 3 bases, leaving 13 bases of the junction unmatched. Looked up from germline, CDR1 is SGDLS and CDR2 is YYNGEE. This CDR3 is 16 amino acids long. The CDR3 here is CASSAIAGDDAGEQFF. In DNA form, the CDR3 reads TGTGCCAGCAGCGCCATAGCGGGAGATGATGCCGGTGAGCAGTTCTTC.

This sequence joins TRBV9 and TRBJ2-5, with 7 bases lining up with TRBD2. CDR1 is SGDLS, CDR2 YYNGEE, per germline. The V and J ends lost 1 base and 2 bases, in that order; junction bases with no gene match: 11. The CDR3 has 17 amino acids. CDR3 sequence reads: CASSVKGGGRGQETQYF. The CDR3 DNA reads as TGTGCCAGCAGCGTAAAAGGCGGCGGGAGAGGGCAAGAGACCCAGTACTTC.

The chain joins TRBV15 to TRBJ1-5; D perhaps matches TRBD1 (5 bases). V lost 5 bases, J lost 4 bases, and 15 bases lay in between. The CDR3 covers 15 residues. The germline gives CDR1 LNHNV, CDR2 YYDKDF (reference sequence). CDR3 sequence reads: CATSGEWGGNQPQHF. DNA for the CDR3: TGTGCCACCAGCGGGGAGTGGGGGGGAAATCAGCCCCAGCATTTT. Filled out from reference TRBV15 and TRBJ1-5, the complete variable domain reads DAMVIQNPRYQVTQFGKPVTLSCSQTLNHNVMYWYQQKSSQAPKLLFHYYDKDFNNEADTPDNFQSRRPNTSFCFLDIRSPGLGDTAMYLCATSGEWGGNQPQHFGDGTRLSIL.

The chain has TRBV10-3 and TRBJ2-7, with 9 bases matching TRBD2. Germline-derived CDR1 and CDR2 are ENHRY and SYGVKD. The trim removed 0 bases at V and 5 bases at J, leaving 8 bases unmatched. The CDR3 has 16 amino acids. The CDR3 is CAISESRREGLNEQYF. Written as DNA, the CDR3 is TGTGCCATCAGTGAGTCGCGGCGGGAGGGCCTAAACGAGCAGTACTTC.

V and J are TRBV9 and TRBJ2-5, with a possible D match to TRBD1 (6 bases). V lost 4 bases and J lost 5, with 15 bases in between. CDR1 and CDR2 from the germline V gene are SGDLS and YYNGEE. The CDR3 has 14 amino acids. The CDR3 coding sequence is TGTGCCAGCAGCACCCGACAGGCGGCGGAGACCCAGTACTTC. Amino acid sequence: CASSTRQAAETQYF.

This clone was counted only a few times. The chain employs TRBV7-2 and TRBJ2-1; 8 positions match TRBD1. V dropped 10 bases and J dropped 2; count of bases not matched to a gene: 7. The germline V gene has CDR1 SGHTA and CDR2 FQGNSA. This CDR3 region has 14 residues. The CDR3 spells CATAGGEAYNEQFF. In nucleotides, the CDR3 is TGTGCCACTGCAGGGGGCGAAGCCTACAATGAGCAGTTCTTC.

This clone has more than one count but fewer than ten. The CDR3 coding sequence is TGTGCCAGCAGGGTATCGGGCACCGGGGAGCTGTTTTTT. Amino acids: CASRVSGTGELFF. The chain carries TRBV19 and TRBJ2-2; TRBD1 might be the D (5 bases). The germline V and J ends were trimmed by 9 bases and 4 bases, with 12 bases remaining between them. Germline assignment: CDR1 LNHDA and CDR2 SQIVND (reference sequence). The length of the CDR3 is 13 residues.

The rearrangement uses TRBV7-8 and TRBJ1-2; D gene uncertain. The CDR3 contains 14 residues. The germline V and J ends were trimmed by 0 bases and 1 base, with 6 bases remaining between them. CDR1 is SGHVS, CDR2 FQNEAQ, per germline. Written as DNA, the CDR3 is TGTGCCAGCAGCTTAGCGGGCGTTAACTATGGCTACACCTTC. Protein product: CASSLAGVNYGYTF. The full variable domain, its missing parts supplied by reference TRBV7-8 and TRBJ1-2, is GAGVSQSPRYKVAKRGQDVALRCDPISGHVSLFWYQQALGQGPEFLTYFQNEAQLDKSGLPSDRFFAERPEGSVSTLKIQRTQQEDSAVYLCASSLAGVNYGYTFGSGTRLTVV.